This T cell receptor beta chain was obtained from a study of blood T cell repertoires in COVID-19. On the study more broadly: Acute-phase and convalescent COVID-19 samples originated in the United States, Italy and Spain. PBMCs, B-cell-depleted T cells, or T cells were the source of the cDNA or gDNA that made up the material.

Source study methods: Reference gene primer amplification in the assay estimated nucleated cell counts. TCRdb keeps only in-frame clones here, not all; method: immunoSEQ multiplex PCR. V and J calls and clone size come straight from that table; D and trimming were deduced from the DNA. The table lists 250,000 to 300,000 clones, approximately 90% of them singletons. The sequence came from a woman in her fifties or sixties who had recovered from COVID-19. The sequencing sample was made of peripheral blood.

The DNA for the CDR3 is TGTGCCAGCAGCCAGGACAAGTGGGGCTACACCTTC. Amino acid sequence: CASSQDKWGYTF. The gene calls are TRBV11-2 and TRBJ1-2; D may be TRBD1 (5 bases). The length of the CDR3 is 12 residues. Germline CDR1 reads SGHAT; CDR2 reads FQNNGV. V lost 5 bases and J lost 8, with 12 bases in between.